Presented here are 30 T cell receptor beta chains from one specimen sequenced in a study of T cells after yellow fever vaccination. TCRdb reanalysed the 5' RACE reads using MiXCR and keeps one entry per CDR3 protein. The profile covers over 200,000 distinct CDR3 sequences, with more than 6.5% appearing a single time and roughly 1% taken by the ten largest. The material sequenced was CD4+ T cells sorted from PBMCs, taken on the day of the yellow fever booster vaccination. Receptors originate from a man aged 25 to 40 who received the YFV17D yellow fever vaccine.

In the case of this clonotype: This may be a read error, as it is one base from a much larger clone. This CDR3 reads CASSQAGGTGALFF. The CDR3 nucleotides read TGTGCCAGCAGCCAAGCGGGAGGCACCGGGGCGCTGTTTTTT. The V and J genes are TRBV3-1 and TRBJ2-2, with TRBD2 matching 7 bases. The CDR3 loop spans 14 amino acids. Germline assignment: CDR1 LGHDT and CDR2 YNNKEL (reference sequence).

This clonotype came up many times. The V call is TRBV29-1, the J call TRBJ2-3, with unresolved D. This CDR3 contains 13 residues. V gave up 6 bases and J gave up 6 bases, with 16 bases separating them. The V gene's germline CDR1 is SQVTM and CDR2 ANQGSEA. The CDR3 spells CSVCTRSRDTQYF. For the CDR3, the DNA is TGCAGCGTCTGTACCAGGTCCAGGGATACGCAGTATTTT.

The rearrangement links TRBV4-2 to TRBJ2-2; D remains unclear. Trimming pared 0 bases from V and 0 bases from J, leaving 11 bases between. In germline, CDR1 is LGHNA, CDR2 YNFKEQ. The CDR3 spans 17 residues. Written as DNA, the CDR3 is TGTGCCAGCAGCCAAGATCTGTCGGTAGCGAACACCGGGGAGCTGTTTTTT. It translates to CASSQDLSVANTGELFF.

The chain employs TRBV30 and TRBJ1-1; a weak D match, TRBD1 (6 bases). The CDR3 spans 12 residues. From germline, CDR1 is GTSNPN and CDR2 SVGIG (reference sequence). Trimming cost V 4 bases and J 11 bases, with 17 bases left between them. The CDR3 sequence: CAWNHGGAAAFF. As DNA, the CDR3 is TGTGCCTGGAACCACGGGGGGGCAGCCGCTTTCTTT.

This clonotype was counted a few times. DNA of the CDR3: TGCGCCAGCCTCCCTCACAGCTCTGGGGCCAACGTCCTGACTTTC. Translation gives CASLPHSSGANVLTF. The rearrangement uses TRBV5-1 and TRBJ2-6; D not certain. The CDR3 is 15 residues long. Trimming removed 7 bases from V and 0 bases from J, with 11 bases in between. CDR1 is SGHRS, CDR2 YFSETQ, per germline.

In its sample, this clonotype was seen once. The chain joins TRBV11-2 to TRBJ1-4; no firm D call. The germline V gene has CDR1 SGHAT and CDR2 FQNNGV. The CDR3 has 20 amino acids. Trimming pared 5 bases from V and 0 bases from J, leaving 25 bases between. CDR3 nucleotide sequence: TGTGCCAGCAGCCCTCGAAGGAGTAGGGAACACCATGCAACTAATGAAAAACTGTTTTTT. Protein: CASSPRRSREHHATNEKLFF. Full variable domain (missing parts from reference TRBV11-2 and TRBJ1-4): EAGVAQSPRYKIIEKRQSVAFWCNPISGHATLYWYQQILGQGPKLLIQFQNNGVVDDSQLPKDRFSAERLKGVDSTLKIQPAKLEDSAVYLCASSPRRSREHHATNEKLFFGSGTQLSVL.

This clonotype has a count of ten or more. V usage is TRBV9 and J usage is TRBJ1-1, with no clear D. CDR1 SGDLS and CDR2 YYNGEE come from the germline V gene. CDR3 length: 14 amino acids. V lost 0 bases and J 1 base, leaving 7 bases between the germline ends. This CDR3 reads CASSVGVGNTEAFF. The CDR3 DNA is TGTGCCAGCAGCGTAGGGGTGGGGAACACTGAAGCTTTCTTT.

This clonotype was seen ten or more times. The chain couples TRBV2 to TRBJ2-2; 9 nucleotides match TRBD2. Germline V lookup: CDR1 SNHLY, CDR2 FYNNEI. This CDR3 has 16 residues. J was trimmed by 5 bases and V by 8 bases; bases with no gene match: 12. For the CDR3, the DNA is TGTGCCAGCGGCCTTTATAGCGGGAGTTCTACCGGGGAGCTGTTTTTT. Translating it yields CASGLYSGSSTGELFF.

Only a few counts were recorded for this clonotype. The rearrangement joins TRBV7-8 to TRBJ2-6; 7 positions agree with TRBD1. The CDR3 has 17 amino acids. Per the germline V gene, CDR1 is SGHVS and CDR2 is FQNEAQ. Germline trimming cut 3 bases from V and 0 bases from J; bases unmatched to any gene: 5. Here the CDR3 DNA reads TGTGCCAGCAGCTTTACAGGGGTCAACTCTGGGGCCAACGTCCTGACTTTC. Its protein is CASSFTGVNSGANVLTF. The variable domain in full, with the rest retrieved from reference TRBV7-8 and TRBJ2-6, is GAGVSQSPRYKVAKRGQDVALRCDPISGHVSLFWYQQALGQGPEFLTYFQNEAQLDKSGLPSDRFFAERPEGSVSTLKIQRTQQEDSAVYLCASSFTGVNSGANVLTFGAGSRLTVL.

In this sample, this clonotype turned up a few times. The chain carries TRBV2 and TRBJ2-7; 9 bases match TRBD2. Germline CDR1 and CDR2: SNHLY and FYNNEI. The length of the CDR3 is 14 residues. J lost 10 bases, V lost 5 bases, and 12 bases had no gene match. This chain's CDR3 is CASSPGLATPAQYF. For the CDR3, the DNA is TGTGCCAGCAGTCCCGGACTAGCGACTCCCGCCCAGTACTTC.

This clonotype was picked up a small number of times. The chain links TRBV7-2 to TRBJ2-7, with 7 bases aligning to TRBD2. V gave up 5 bases and J gave up 3 bases; unmatched junction bases: 4. From germline, CDR1 is SGHTA and CDR2 FQGNSA. This CDR3 contains 13 residues. CDR3 residues: CASSPSGYYEQYF. The CDR3 region has the DNA TGTGCCAGCAGCCCTAGCGGATACTACGAGCAGTACTTC.

A note on this clonotype: At one of its ends the junction is not consistent with the germline gene, which may arise from a read error. V is TRBV24-1 and J is TRBJ2-1; the D call may be TRBD1 or TRBD2 (5 bases each). CDR3 length equals 13 residues. The germline V gene has CDR1 KGHDR and CDR2 SFDVKD. The chain's CDR3 is CATSDSVGTKKVF. CDR3 coding DNA: TGTGCCACCAGTGATTCTGTGGGGACGAAGAAGGTTTTC.

This clonotype was seen at least ten times. The junction departs from the called germline gene at one end, perhaps through a read error. The chain combines TRBV12-3 or TRBV12-4 with TRBJ2-7; 12 positions match TRBD2. This CDR3 has 14 amino acids. CDR3 residues: CASSLAGGQREQYF. The DNA for the CDR3 is TGTGCCAGCAGTCTAGCGGGAGGGCAAAGGGAGCAGTACTTC.

The rearrangement joins TRBV20-1 to TRBJ2-3; D may be TRBD2 (6 bases). Trimming stripped 3 bases from V and 6 bases from J, with 25 bases between. The CDR3 is 17 residues long. CDR1 and CDR2 from the germline V gene are DFQATT and SNEGSKA (reference sequence). In DNA form, the CDR3 reads TGCAGTGCTAGGAGAATAGCAGCGGGTGCCGGACCTGATACGCAGTATTTT. It yields the protein CSARRIAAGAGPDTQYF.

At least ten counts were recorded for this clonotype. The chain couples TRBV14 to TRBJ2-7; 9 nucleotides align to TRBD1. The J segment lost 1 base and the V segment lost 4 bases, leaving 5 bases of the junction unmatched. CDR1 and CDR2 from the germline V gene are SGHDN and FVKESK. The CDR3 runs 15 residues. CDR3 protein: CASSPLDRGSYEQYF. In nucleotides, the CDR3 is TGTGCCAGCAGCCCGCTAGACAGGGGGTCCTACGAGCAGTACTTC. The full variable domain, its missing parts supplied by reference TRBV14 and TRBJ2-7, is EAGVTQFPSHSVIEKGQTVTLRCDPISGHDNLYWYRRVMGKEIKFLLHFVKESKQDESGMPNNRFLAERTGGTYSTLKVQPAELEDSGVYFCASSPLDRGSYEQYFGPGTRLTVT.

The chain carries TRBV20-1 and TRBJ2-5, with D uncertain. The CDR3 consists of 15 residues. The germline gives CDR1 DFQATT, CDR2 SNEGSKA (reference sequence). V gave up 2 bases and J gave up 4 bases, with 17 bases separating them. The CDR3 DNA sequence: TGCAGTGCTAGACCCCCCCCGCCGGAGTCAGAGACCCAGTACTTC. It encodes CSARPPPPESETQYF.

There are a few counts of this clonotype. V gene TRBV19 combines with J gene TRBJ2-1; 9 positions agree with TRBD1. Trimming removed 1 base from V and 7 bases from J; junction bases left unmatched: 8. CDR3 length: 16 residues. CDR1 is LNHDA, CDR2 SQIVND, per germline (reference sequence). The CDR3 is CASSIGGQGILNEQFF. Here the CDR3 DNA reads TGTGCCAGTAGTATAGGGGGACAGGGAATATTAAATGAGCAGTTCTTC.

This rearrangement joins TRBV5-1 to TRBJ2-6; 8 nucleotides agree with TRBD2. Per germline, CDR1 SGHRS and CDR2 YFSETQ. With 1 base clipped from V and 2 bases from J, the junction kept 8 bases outside the gene matches. The CDR3 is made up of 18 amino acids. The CDR3 coding sequence is TGCGCCAGCAGCTTGTTGGCGGGAGGAAGAGCTGGGGCCAACGTCCTGACTTTC. Translated: CASSLLAGGRAGANVLTF.

This clonotype was recorded many times. The chain carries TRBV5-1 and TRBJ2-3; D call uncertain. The CDR3 length is 13 residues. Trimming removed 5 bases from V and 1 base from J, with 8 bases in between. CDR1 and CDR2 (germline): SGHRS, YFSETQ. The CDR3 region has the DNA TGCGCCAGCAGAACCTCCGGCACAGATACGCAGTATTTT. Its translation is CASRTSGTDTQYF.

This clonotype showed up many times. This chain joins TRBV7-2 and TRBJ2-5; tentatively, D is TRBD1 (6 bases). V was trimmed by 5 bases and J by 2 bases, leaving 12 bases between them. The CDR3 totals 14 residues. Germline CDR1 and CDR2: SGHTA and FQGNSA. CDR3 amino acids: CASSARTVQETQYF. CDR3 DNA: TGTGCCAGCAGCGCGAGGACAGTTCAAGAGACCCAGTACTTC.

A few counts support this clonotype. The genes are TRBV6-5 and TRBJ2-6; D remains ambiguous. V was cut by 2 bases and J by 0 bases, with 14 bases left in between. In germline, CDR1 is MNHEY, CDR2 SVGAGI. The CDR3 consists of 18 residues. CDR3 bases: TGTGCCAGCAGTTACACAGACGGCGGCTCCTCTGGGGCCAACGTCCTGACTTTC. Protein: CASSYTDGGSSGANVLTF.

This clonotype was seen a few times. This chain uses TRBV5-1 with TRBJ2-1; D call uncertain. The CDR3 loop spans 16 amino acids. V was trimmed by 0 bases and J by 0 bases, leaving 10 bases between them. Germline V lookup: CDR1 SGHRS, CDR2 YFSETQ. DNA of the CDR3: TGCGCCAGCAGCTTGGCGGCGGCGAGCTCCTACAATGAGCAGTTCTTC. Its translation: CASSLAAASSYNEQFF.

This clonotype was recorded at least ten times. The chain recombines TRBV20-1 with TRBJ2-3; 8 positions agree with TRBD2. In germline, CDR1 is DFQATT, CDR2 SNEGSKA (reference sequence). The CDR3 sequence is 16 residues long. With 4 bases clipped from V and 3 bases from J, the junction kept 12 bases outside the gene matches. The CDR3 coding sequence is TGCAGTGCTAAGCCCTATATCGGGAGGGGAACAGATACGCAGTATTTT. Translation gives CSAKPYIGRGTDTQYF.

This clonotype was observed many times. The chain joins TRBV20-1 to TRBJ2-4; D assignment may be TRBD1 or TRBD2 (5 bases each). Per the germline V gene, CDR1 is DFQATT and CDR2 is SNEGSKA (reference sequence). This CDR3 is 13 amino acids long. The ends were cut back, 3 bases at V and 3 bases at J, with 9 bases in the middle. For the CDR3, the DNA is TGCAGTGCTAGGGGGACGGGCAAAAACATTCAGTACTTC. It yields the protein CSARGTGKNIQYF.

Only a few counts were recorded for this clonotype. The chain couples TRBV4-2 to TRBJ1-2; the D gene is possibly TRBD1 (5 bases). The V gene's germline CDR1 is LGHNA and CDR2 YNFKEQ. This CDR3 contains 16 residues. The V end was cut by 0 bases, the J end by 8 bases, with 19 bases between. In DNA, the CDR3 is TGTGCCAGCAGCCAAGATCTACAGGTTTTAATTGGAGGCTACACCTTC. It yields the protein CASSQDLQVLIGGYTF.

This clonotype was seen only a few times. The chain has TRBV7-2 and TRBJ2-7; 8 bases are shared with TRBD2. Per the germline V gene, CDR1 is SGHTA and CDR2 is FQGNSA. Trimming took 7 bases from V and 6 from J; bases not matched to a gene: 11. The CDR3 length is 14 residues. The CDR3 DNA reads as TGTGCCAGCACCCAAGGGACTAGATCTCTCGAGCAGTACTTC. Protein: CASTQGTRSLEQYF.

This clonotype was detected many times. The chain is built from TRBV9 and TRBJ2-1; perhaps TRBD2 as D (6 bases). CDR3 length: 14 amino acids. In germline, CDR1 is SGDLS, CDR2 YYNGEE. With 4 bases removed from V and 10 bases from J, the gap between germline ends came to 18 bases. The CDR3, as DNA: TGTGCCAGCAGCTTTAGCGGTCAGAGGGAAGAGCAGTTCTTC. It yields the protein CASSFSGQREEQFF.

About this clonotype itself: A much larger clonotype is one base distant, so this may be a read error. This chain joins TRBV3-1 and TRBJ2-1; the match to TRBD1 covers 10 bases. The CDR3 length is 15 residues. The germline CDR1 and CDR2 sequences are LGHDT and YNNKEL (reference sequence). CDR3 nucleotide sequence: TGTGCCTGCAGCCCCGACAGGGGGCTCTGGAATGAGCAGTTCTTC. As protein: CACSPDRGLWNEQFF.

V usage is TRBV5-1 and J usage is TRBJ2-5; D uncertain. The CDR3 has 19 amino acids. V dropped 1 base and J dropped 0 bases, with 22 bases sitting between them. CDR1 is SGHRS and CDR2 is YFSETQ in the germline V gene. CDR3 loop: CASSLSLTTGQKYQETQYF. CDR3 bases: TGCGCCAGCAGCTTGAGTCTAACCACCGGGCAGAAGTACCAAGAGACCCAGTACTTC.

This clonotype was observed at least ten times. The chain couples TRBV29-1 to TRBJ2-1; 13 bases agree with TRBD2. CDR1 and CDR2 (germline): SQVTM, ANQGSEA. The J segment lost 7 bases and the V segment lost 3 bases, leaving 9 bases of the junction unmatched. CDR3 length: 16 amino acids. CDR3 nucleotide sequence: TGCAGCGTTGATGCTCTACTAGCGGGAGGGCCGAATGAGCAGTTCTTC. This sequence encodes CSVDALLAGGPNEQFF.